One sample yielded the 6 T cell receptor beta chains listed below, sequenced in a study of blood T cell repertoires in COVID-19. Profiling relied on immunoSEQ multiplex PCR, and the TCRdb table lists in-frame clones only, not all of them. In the table there are about 180,000 clones, 80% of which are singletons. Sequenced: PBMCs or T cells enriched from blood (not recorded which). The receptor set was obtained from a man aged 55 to 70 who had been exposed to COVID-19.

For this clone: The germline gene is not matched at one end of the junction; a read error may be the cause. The rearrangement links TRBV24-1 to TRBJ1-4; the match to TRBD1 covers 8 bases. Germline CDR1 is KGHDR and CDR2 is SFDVKD. The CDR3 has 9 amino acids. CDR3 DNA sequence: TGTGCCACCCCGACAGGGGAGTCTTTT. The encoded protein is CATPTGESF.

V gene TRBV7-2 combines with J gene TRBJ2-5; 9 bases align to TRBD1. The CDR3 is made up of 15 amino acids. CDR1 is SGHTA, CDR2 FQGNSA, per germline. The ends lost 5 bases at V and 2 bases at J; junction bases unmatched: 6. CDR3 in DNA: TGTGCCAGCAGCCCCGGGACAGGGTCTCAAGAGACCCAGTACTTC. Protein sequence: CASSPGTGSQETQYF.

The chain combines TRBV4-1 with TRBJ2-7; tentatively, D is TRBD1 (5 bases). The CDR3 has 15 amino acids. The germline CDR1 and CDR2 sequences are MGHRA and YSYEKL. V dropped 4 bases and J dropped 0 bases, with 13 bases sitting between them. CDR3: CASSLHPDNSYEQYF. For the CDR3, the DNA is TGCGCCAGCAGCCTCCACCCGGACAACTCCTACGAGCAGTACTTC.

The CDR3 here is CASSPDAAGYNEQFF. CDR3 in DNA: TGTGCCAGCAGCCCGGACGCGGCGGGCTACAATGAGCAGTTCTTC. The chain couples TRBV9 to TRBJ2-1; TRBD2 might be the D (5 bases). The germline CDR1 and CDR2 sequences are SGDLS and YYNGEE. V shed 4 bases and J shed 3 bases, with 14 bases lying between them. This CDR3 contains 15 residues.

This chain links TRBV6-2 or TRBV6-3 with TRBJ1-1; 8 bases match TRBD1. Losses at the gene ends were 5 bases for V and 3 bases for J; bases not matched to a gene: 8. The CDR3 length is 15 residues. Germline assignment: CDR1 MNHEY and CDR2 SVGEGT. CDR3 residues: CASSTETGGDTEAFF. CDR3 DNA: TGTGCCAGCAGTACCGAAACAGGGGGGGACACTGAAGCTTTCTTT.

This clone has a handful of counts. This sequence joins TRBV5-8 and TRBJ1-1, with D tentatively TRBD1 (6 bases). The CDR3 contains 15 residues. Germline V CDR1 and CDR2: SGHTS, YDEGEE. Trimming took off 3 bases at V and 0 bases at J, with 12 bases between the two ends. The CDR3, as DNA: TGTGCCAGCAGCTCCAGGGGTCTTGTGAACACTGAAGCTTTCTTT. Translated: CASSSRGLVNTEAFF.